What follows are 14 T cell receptor beta chains derived from one specimen sequenced in a study of cytomegalovirus exposure and HLA in healthy donors. The PCR made use of 60 Vbeta and 13 Jbeta primers. Data came from immunoSEQ multiplex PCR; TCRdb stores just in-frame clones and leaves some out. The data show approximately 150,000 clones, over 70% seen once. The sample was PBMCs. All receptors come from a male donor in good health and CMV-seropositive.

The V call is TRBV27, the J call TRBJ1-2; TRBD1 is a possible D gene (5 bases). Trimming left V 3 bases short and J 8 bases short, with 10 bases between. This CDR3 spans 12 amino acids. Germline CDR1 reads MNHEY; CDR2 reads SMNVEV (reference sequence). CDR3 DNA sequence: TGTGCCAGCAGTTTCCCGGGGGGGGGCTACACCTTC. As protein: CASSFPGGGYTF.

This chain connects TRBV2 to TRBJ1-2; possible D gene TRBD1, 6 bases. Trimming removed 7 bases at V and 6 bases at J, with 21 bases between. CDR1 and CDR2 from the germline V gene are SNHLY and FYNNEI. The CDR3 is 15 residues long. In DNA, the CDR3 is TGTGCCAGCAATTACCGGGACATCGGTGCAGATGGCTACACCTTC. Translation gives CASNYRDIGADGYTF.

The gene calls are TRBV27 and TRBJ1-6, with D possibly being TRBD1 (5 bases). The germline gives CDR1 MNHEY, CDR2 SMNVEV (reference sequence). CDR3 length: 12 residues. Trimming cost V 6 bases and J 11 bases, with 11 bases left between them. For the CDR3, the DNA is TGTGCCAGCAGGGAGGGGATGGCACCCCTCCACTTT. It codes for CASREGMAPLHF.

The J gene is TRBJ2-1, the V gene TRBV7-6; 13 nucleotides line up with TRBD2. V shed 6 bases and J 8 bases; nucleotides not matched to a gene: 7. This CDR3 comprises 15 residues. The V gene's germline CDR1 is SGHVS and CDR2 FNYEAQ. The DNA of the CDR3 is TGTGCCAGCAGTTTTACTAGCGGGGGGGCGTATGAGCAGTTCTTC. This gives the protein CASSFTSGGAYEQFF. Complete variable domain (other parts from reference TRBV7-6 and TRBJ2-1): GAGVSQSPRYKVTKRGQDVALRCDPISGHVSLYWYRQALGQGPEFLTYFNYEAQQDKSGLPNDRFSAERPEGSISTLTIQRTEQRDSAMYRCASSFTSGGAYEQFFGPGTRLTVL.

The CDR3 region has the DNA TGTGCCAGCAGCCTCTGGGGCGGCTACGAGCAGTACTTC. This encodes CASSLWGGYEQYF. The rearrangement links TRBV14 to TRBJ2-7; tentative D call: TRBD1 (5 bases). Germline CDR1 is SGHDN and CDR2 is FVKESK. Trimming shortened V by 4 bases and J by 3 bases, and 10 bases separated the two germline ends. The CDR3 is 13 residues long.

The chain recombines TRBV28 with TRBJ2-7; the D gene is possibly TRBD1 (6 bases). Germline values: CDR1 MDHEN, CDR2 SYDVKM. The V end was cut by 1 base, the J end by 6 bases, with 13 bases between. This CDR3 has 14 amino acids. The CDR3: CASSLSPGEGEQYF. CDR3 nucleotide sequence: TGTGCCAGCAGTTTATCCCCAGGGGAAGGCGAGCAGTACTTC.

The chain combines TRBV5-1 with TRBJ2-7; 10 nucleotides agree with TRBD2. V gave up 5 bases and J gave up 2 bases; unmatched junction bases: 4. This CDR3 comprises 14 residues. Per germline, CDR1 SGHRS and CDR2 YFSETQ. The DNA for the CDR3 is TGCGCCAGCAGGGGAACTAGCGGGACCTACGAGCAGTACTTC. It specifies CASRGTSGTYEQYF.

The chain employs TRBV4-2 and TRBJ1-3, with 7 bases identical to TRBD1. This CDR3 has 17 residues. Per germline, CDR1 LGHNA and CDR2 YNFKEQ. V shed 4 bases, J shed 0 bases, and the junction held 9 bases outside the gene matches. The CDR3 protein is CASSRRTGDSSGNTIYF. The CDR3 DNA is TGTGCCAGCAGCCGCAGGACAGGCGACTCCTCTGGAAACACCATATATTTT.

This sequence joins TRBV4-1 and TRBJ2-7, with D possibly matching TRBD1 (5 bases). CDR3 length equals 14 residues. CDR1 is MGHRA and CDR2 is YSYEKL in the germline V gene. V gave up 4 bases and J gave up 6 bases, with 16 bases separating them. DNA for the CDR3: TGCGCCAGCAGCCGAGCGACAGCCCCAGTCGAGCAGTACTTC. Protein product: CASSRATAPVEQYF.

This sequence joins TRBV5-5 and TRBJ1-2; tentatively, D is TRBD1 (5 bases). Deletions cut 0 bases from V and 2 bases from J, with 14 bases between. This CDR3 is 16 amino acids long. Germline V gene lookup returns CDR1 SGHKS and CDR2 YYEKEE (reference sequence). The CDR3 loop is CASSLALGRANYGYTF. CDR3 coding DNA: TGTGCCAGCAGCTTGGCGTTAGGCAGGGCGAACTATGGCTACACCTTC.

The rearrangement links TRBV5-4 to TRBJ1-4; no reliable D call. The CDR3 extends over 12 amino acids. Germline assignment: CDR1 SGHNT and CDR2 YYREEE (reference sequence). V was shortened by 1 base and J by 8 bases, with 6 bases between the two germline ends. The CDR3 DNA is TGTGCCAGCAGCTTGTGTTTAGAAAAACTGTTTTTT. Residues: CASSLCLEKLFF.

CDR3 amino acids: CASSGELNHYGYTF. DNA for the CDR3: TGTGCCAGCAGTGGGGAGCTCAATCACTATGGCTACACCTTC. The chain uses TRBV25-1 and TRBJ1-2; D is uncertain. Germline CDR1 reads MGHDK; CDR2 reads SYGVNS. Deletions cut 4 bases from V and 3 bases from J, with 12 bases between. This CDR3 comprises 14 residues.

This chain joins TRBV19 and TRBJ2-7; TRBD1 matches 8 bases. There are 15 residues in the CDR3. Unmatched junction bases numbered 9, after V lost 3 bases and J lost 5 bases. CDR1 is LNHDA and CDR2 is SQIVND in the germline V gene (reference sequence). The CDR3 bases are TGTGCCAGTAGTATTGAAGGACAGGGAGGCGACGAGCAGTACTTC. This gives the protein CASSIEGQGGDEQYF.

The V gene is TRBV7-6, the J gene TRBJ1-1; 7 bases match TRBD1. Germline V lookup: CDR1 SGHVS, CDR2 FNYEAQ. V shed 1 base, J shed 6 bases, and the junction held 8 bases outside the gene matches. CDR3 length: 15 amino acids. The CDR3 DNA reads TGTGCCAGCAGCTTAGAGGCAGGGGGTCGTCCTGAAGCTTTCTTT. Translated, it gives CASSLEAGGRPEAFF.